Each of the 31 T cell receptor beta chains below was sequenced from the same sample in a study of T cell responses to AZD1222 COVID-19 vaccine. Assay: immunoSEQ multiplex PCR; the TCRdb copy retains only in-frame clones and omits some. The sample lists 90,000 to 120,000 clones; around nine tenths were seen once. Sample: peripheral blood, taken on day 0 of AZD1222 vaccination. The receptors originated from an adult in good health.

V and J are TRBV11-2 and TRBJ2-1; 13 nucleotides align to TRBD2. The CDR3 runs to 12 residues. V gave up 4 bases and J gave up 14 bases; unmatched junction bases: 2. CDR1 is SGHAT, CDR2 FQNNGV, per germline. CDR3 sequence (DNA): TGTGCCAGCAGCTACACTAGCGGGGGGGAGTTCTTC. It specifies CASSYTSGGEFF.

The rearrangement links TRBV2 to TRBJ1-1; D possibly corresponds to TRBD1 (5 bases). CDR1 is SNHLY, CDR2 FYNNEI, per germline. The CDR3 has 13 amino acids. V was trimmed by 8 bases and J by 4 bases, leaving 14 bases between them. The CDR3 is CASERSGGTEAFF. CDR3 nucleotide sequence: TGTGCCAGCGAACGTTCGGGGGGCACTGAAGCTTTCTTT.

The chain uses TRBV18 and TRBJ1-1, with D perhaps matching TRBD1 (6 bases). Germline V gene sequence: CDR1 KGHSH, CDR2 LQKENI. The CDR3 spans 15 residues. V dropped 6 bases and J dropped 0 bases, with 14 bases sitting between them. The CDR3 nucleotides read TGTGCCAGCTCTCCCCAGGGGCTGATGAACACTGAAGCTTTCTTT. As protein: CASSPQGLMNTEAFF.

The rearrangement joins TRBV21-1 to TRBJ2-7; the DNA was not used to check the table's D call, TRBD1. TRBV21-1 is deemed a pseudogene. This CDR3 has 14 residues. CDR3 protein: CASSNGTDAYEQYF. Written as DNA, the CDR3 is TGTGCCAGCAGCAACGGGACAGATGCCTACGAGCAGTACTTC.

This chain uses TRBV18 with TRBJ1-4, with D uncertain. Trimming stripped 6 bases from V and 7 bases from J, with 18 bases between. Germline V gives CDR1 KGHSH, CDR2 LQKENI. The CDR3 is 15 amino acids. DNA of the CDR3: TGTGCCAGCTCCGTAAACCCGGGAGAGGGTGAAAAACTGTTTTTT. Translated, it gives CASSVNPGEGEKLFF. Combining the CDR3 with reference TRBV18 and TRBJ1-4 gives the whole variable domain NAGVMQNPRHLVRRRGQEARLRCSPMKGHSHVYWYRQLPEEGLKFMVYLQKENIIDESGMPKERFSAEFPKEGPSILRIQQVVRGDSAAYFCASSVNPGEGEKLFFGSGTQLSVL.

This clone appeared a single time. The chain combines TRBV5-1 with TRBJ2-7; the D gene is possibly TRBD1 (5 bases). V lost 0 bases and J 2 bases, leaving 21 bases between the germline ends. Germline CDR1 SGHRS, CDR2 YFSETQ. The CDR3 is 18 amino acids. The CDR3 DNA is TGCGCCAGCAGCTTGGGACTTCAACCCAGACAGATAACCTACGAGCAGTACTTC. Translated, it gives CASSLGLQPRQITYEQYF.

The DNA for the CDR3 is TGTGCCAGCAGCCCGGGCCCCTGGGGGGGCGAAAAACTGTTTTTT. It encodes CASSPGPWGGEKLFF. The rearrangement links TRBV7-2 to TRBJ1-4, with a tentative D call TRBD1 (6 bases). Trimming left V 5 bases short and J 8 bases short, with 18 bases between. This CDR3 is built from 15 residues. Per the germline V gene, CDR1 is SGHTA and CDR2 is FQGNSA.

The table lists this clone with a count of one. This chain uses TRBV6-2 or TRBV6-3 with TRBJ2-2, with TRBD1 matching over 8 bases. Germline CDR1 is MNHEY and CDR2 is SVGEGT. V lost 6 bases, J lost 5 bases, and 8 bases stayed unmatched. The CDR3 has 15 amino acids. CDR3 loop: CASSFGQGWTGELFF. The CDR3 nucleotides are TGTGCCAGCAGCTTCGGACAGGGATGGACCGGGGAGCTGTTTTTT.

The J gene is TRBJ1-5, the V gene TRBV23-1; D not resolved. TRBV23-1 has ORF status, its function being uncertain. V gave up 9 bases and J gave up 3 bases, with 9 bases separating them. The CDR3 contains 12 residues. The CDR3 loop reads CARPPLNQPQHF. As DNA, the CDR3 is TGCGCCAGACCTCCCCTCAATCAGCCCCAGCATTTT.

The table lists this clone with a count of one. CDR3 in DNA: TGTGCCAGCAGTTACTCCACAGGGGGGTGGGAGCAGTTCTTC. Translation gives CASSYSTGGWEQFF. This rearrangement joins TRBV6-2 or TRBV6-3 to TRBJ2-1; 8 bases fit TRBD1. The germline V gene encodes CDR1 MNHEY and CDR2 SVGEGT. With 0 bases clipped from V and 10 bases from J, the junction kept 5 bases outside the gene matches. This CDR3 spans 14 amino acids.

The chain links TRBV12-3 or TRBV12-4 to TRBJ1-2; D gene uncertain. Between the trimmed V and J ends, which lost 5 bases and 2 bases, there was a span of 6 bases. The CDR3 length is 12 residues. CDR3 DNA: TGTGCCAGCAGTCCAACCAACTATGGCTACACCTTC. This gives the protein CASSPTNYGYTF.

The V gene is TRBV7-8, the J gene TRBJ2-7; D call uncertain. Germline loops: CDR1 SGHVS, CDR2 FQNEAQ. Trimming took off 1 base at V and 3 bases at J, with 13 bases between the two ends. The CDR3 sequence is 15 residues long. CDR3 DNA sequence: TGTGCCAGCAGCTTAGGCCGGGCTCGACTCTACGAGCAGTACTTC. This gives the protein CASSLGRARLYEQYF.

This chain connects TRBV11-1 to TRBJ1-6, with 7 bases aligning to TRBD1. Trimming cost V 5 bases and J 7 bases; bases outside gene matches: 5. Germline CDR1 reads SGHAT; CDR2 reads FQDESV (reference sequence). This CDR3 contains 14 residues. The CDR3 loop reads CASSGTGANSPLHF. The CDR3 DNA is TGTGCCAGCAGCGGAACAGGGGCAAATTCACCCCTCCACTTT. The full variable domain, its missing parts supplied by reference TRBV11-1 and TRBJ1-6, is EAEVAQSPRYKITEKSQAVAFWCDPISGHATLYWYRQILGQGPELLVQFQDESVVDDSQLPKDRFSAERLKGVDSTLKIQPAELGDSAMYLCASSGTGANSPLHFGNGTRLTVT.

The count of this clone is one. This rearrangement joins TRBV30 to TRBJ1-2; tentative D call: TRBD1 (6 bases). This CDR3 is 14 amino acids long. The V gene's germline CDR1 is GTSNPN and CDR2 SVGIG (reference sequence). V dropped 1 base and J dropped 2 bases, with 11 bases sitting between them. CDR3 sequence reads: CAWSGWDTNYGYTF. CDR3 bases: TGTGCCTGGAGTGGATGGGACACGAACTATGGCTACACCTTC.

This rearrangement joins TRBV7-2 to TRBJ2-2; possibly TRBD2 for D (7 bases). Per the germline V gene, CDR1 is SGHTA and CDR2 is FQGNSA. Between the trimmed V and J ends, which lost 1 base and 7 bases, there was a span of 16 bases. The CDR3 consists of 16 residues. CDR3 in DNA: TGTGCCAGCAGCTTAGGTGTGGGGGGGCTGGTCGGGGAGCTGTTTTTT. Translating gives CASSLGVGGLVGELFF.

The chain carries TRBV14 and TRBJ2-2, with 7 bases lining up with TRBD1. V shed 8 bases, J shed 1 base, and the junction held 13 bases outside the gene matches. Per the germline V gene, CDR1 is SGHDN and CDR2 is FVKESK. The CDR3 loop spans 17 amino acids. Here the CDR3 reads CASGGMTGPWNTGELFF. CDR3 nucleotide sequence: TGTGCCAGCGGTGGAATGACAGGGCCTTGGAACACCGGGGAGCTGTTTTTT.

V and J are TRBV25-1 and TRBJ1-2; tentatively, D is TRBD1 (6 bases). Trimming removed 8 bases from V and 7 bases from J, with 20 bases in between. This CDR3 is 14 amino acids long. CDR1 and CDR2 (germline): MGHDK, SYGVNS. CDR3 sequence: CASGLGGPGAGYTF. Here the CDR3 DNA reads TGTGCCAGCGGGTTGGGTGGGCCAGGGGCTGGCTACACCTTC.

The V gene is TRBV19, the J gene TRBJ2-1; 10 nucleotides line up with TRBD2. V lost 3 bases, J lost 2 bases, and 4 bases stayed unmatched. The CDR3 has 16 residues. CDR1 and CDR2 (germline): LNHDA, SQIVND (reference sequence). The CDR3 sequence is CASSMLSGGAYNEQFF. The CDR3 coding sequence is TGTGCCAGTAGTATGTTGAGCGGGGGGGCCTACAATGAGCAGTTCTTC.

The CDR3 region has the DNA TGTGCCAGCAGCCCGACGCCGACTCACAATGAGCAGTTCTTC. Its protein product is CASSPTPTHNEQFF. V and J are TRBV7-2 and TRBJ2-1; D is unclear. This CDR3 has 14 residues. The germline V gene has CDR1 SGHTA and CDR2 FQGNSA. V gave up 5 bases and J gave up 5 bases, with 13 bases separating them.

V and J are TRBV19 and TRBJ1-2, with TRBD1 matching over 9 bases. Trimming at V came to 1 base and at J to 4 bases, leaving 4 bases not matched to a gene. This CDR3 comprises 15 residues. CDR1 LNHDA and CDR2 SQIVND come from the germline V gene (reference sequence). The CDR3, as DNA: TGTGCCAGTAGTATAGGGGGACAGGGCGCCTATGGCTACACCTTC. This encodes CASSIGGQGAYGYTF.

With regard to this clone: In the same sample, other DNA sequences code for this CDR3. The chain combines TRBV7-2 with TRBJ2-1, with a weak D call TRBD1 (5 bases). Germline V gene sequence: CDR1 SGHTA, CDR2 FQGNSA. CDR3 size: 14 residues. Trimming took 5 bases from V and 2 from J, leaving 10 bases between them. The CDR3 sequence is CASSPQTAYNEQFF. CDR3 DNA sequence: TGTGCCAGCAGCCCTCAGACAGCCTACAATGAGCAGTTCTTC.

The chain recombines TRBV12-5 with TRBJ1-2; D may be TRBD1 (6 bases). Germline V gene sequence: CDR1 LGHNT, CDR2 FRNRAP. V was clipped by 2 bases and J by 2 bases, with 9 bases between them. The CDR3 spans 14 residues. The CDR3 protein is CASGLFQGNYGYTF. The CDR3 nucleotides read TGTGCTAGTGGTTTGTTCCAGGGGAACTATGGCTACACCTTC.

The chain has TRBV5-8 and TRBJ1-2; D is unresolved. Germline V gene lookup returns CDR1 SGHTS and CDR2 YDEGEE. Trimming left V 1 base short and J 3 bases short, with 7 bases between. CDR3 length: 13 amino acids. In DNA form, the CDR3 reads TGTGCCAGCAGCTTGTCTACTGACTATGGCTACACCTTC. Translating gives CASSLSTDYGYTF. The full variable domain, completed using reference TRBV5-8 and TRBJ1-2, is EAGVTQSPTHLIKTRGQQATLRCSPISGHTSVYWYQQALGLGLQFLLWYDEGEERNRGNFPPRFSGRQFPNYSSELNVNALELEDSALYLCASSLSTDYGYTFGSGTRLTVV.

This sequence joins TRBV10-3 and TRBJ1-5; D uncertain. V was cut by 11 bases and J by 4 bases, with 27 bases left in between. Germline V gene sequence: CDR1 ENHRY, CDR2 SYGVKD. The CDR3 loop spans 17 amino acids. The chain's CDR3 is CAVCSTRSTESNQPQHF. The CDR3 DNA reads TGTGCCGTCTGTTCCACGAGGTCAACGGAGAGTAATCAGCCCCAGCATTTT.

Written as DNA, the CDR3 is TGTGCCAGCAGCCTAAGAGGGAGGGACCTAGGGGAGACCCAGTACTTC. Its protein product is CASSLRGRDLGETQYF. The chain uses TRBV7-8 and TRBJ2-5; the match to TRBD2 covers 7 bases. The germline V gene encodes CDR1 SGHVS and CDR2 FQNEAQ. The CDR3 is made up of 16 amino acids. V shed 5 bases, J shed 5 bases, and the junction held 14 bases outside the gene matches.

CDR3 region: CASSWDRGAYGYTF. In DNA, the CDR3 is TGTGCCAGCAGCTGGGACAGGGGGGCCTATGGCTACACCTTC. The chain has TRBV7-9 and TRBJ1-2; 11 bases map to TRBD1. Losses at the gene ends were 4 bases for V and 4 bases for J; bases not matched to a gene: 2. This CDR3 is 14 amino acids long. Germline V lookup: CDR1 SEHNR, CDR2 FQNEAQ (reference sequence).

The rearrangement joins TRBV6-6 to TRBJ2-3, with a weak D call TRBD2 (6 bases). Germline CDR1 is MNHNY and CDR2 is SVGAGI (reference sequence). Trimming pared 5 bases from V and 0 bases from J, leaving 15 bases between. CDR3 length: 16 residues. The CDR3 coding sequence is TGTGCCAGCAGTCGCGGCCTAGCGCATAGCACAGATACGCAGTATTTT. Translating gives CASSRGLAHSTDTQYF.

This clone was seen a single time. This chain links TRBV7-2 with TRBJ1-2, with 7 bases identical to TRBD1. This CDR3 is built from 14 residues. After removal of 10 bases from V and 3 bases from J, the junction contained 11 bases not matched to a gene. From germline, CDR1 is SGHTA and CDR2 FQGNSA. The CDR3 DNA reads as TGTGCCACCCCAGGGGGTGTCTTGGACTATGGCTACACCTTC. This sequence encodes CATPGGVLDYGYTF.

The chain links TRBV14 to TRBJ2-2; 9 bases fit TRBD1. The junction had 5 bases not matched to a gene; V was cut back by 2 bases and J by 4 bases. There are 16 residues in the CDR3. Germline V gives CDR1 SGHDN, CDR2 FVKESK. DNA for the CDR3: TGTGCCAGCAGCCAACTACAGGGGGCAGTCACCGGGGAGCTGTTTTTT. This encodes CASSQLQGAVTGELFF.

This sequence joins TRBV6-4 and TRBJ1-1; D is ambiguous. The V end was cut by 4 bases, the J end by 8 bases, with 2 bases between. The V gene's germline CDR1 is MRHNA and CDR2 SNTAGT. This CDR3 contains 9 residues. The CDR3 reads CASSGEAFF. The CDR3 coding sequence is TGTGCCAGCAGTGGAGAAGCTTTCTTT.

This clone was seen once. The chain has TRBV2 and TRBJ2-1; D not resolved. Germline lookup yields CDR1 SNHLY and CDR2 FYNNEI. Trimming took 2 bases from V and 4 from J, leaving 9 bases between them. The CDR3 extends over 14 amino acids. CDR3 coding DNA: TGTGCCAGCAGTGAACTAGTCGGGTACAATGAGCAGTTCTTC. Protein: CASSELVGYNEQFF.